This T cell receptor (beta chain) derives from a study of blood T cell repertoires in COVID-19. As for the study in general: The analysed material was cDNA or gDNA that came from T cells, B-cell-depleted T cells, or PBMCs.

Germline-derived CDR1 and CDR2 are LGHNA and YSLEER. The CDR3 is made up of 17 amino acids. V gave up 0 bases and J gave up 4 bases; unmatched junction bases: 6. In the authors' methods: Reference gene primer amplification in the assay estimated nucleated cell counts. The protocol was immunoSEQ multiplex PCR, while the TCRdb copy is restricted to in-frame clones and leaves out a portion. From that table come the V and J calls and clone size; the DNA was used to work out D and trimming. The sample contains about 310,000 clones, about nine tenths of which appear only once. The receptor's source is a man aged 50-60 years with active or convalescent COVID-19. The chain carries TRBV4-3 and TRBJ2-2, with TRBD2 matching over 9 bases. The sample was peripheral blood. The CDR3 sequence: CASSQERWRGGTGELFF. The DNA for the CDR3 is TGCGCCAGCAGCCAAGAGAGGTGGCGGGGGGGCACCGGGGAGCTGTTTTTT.